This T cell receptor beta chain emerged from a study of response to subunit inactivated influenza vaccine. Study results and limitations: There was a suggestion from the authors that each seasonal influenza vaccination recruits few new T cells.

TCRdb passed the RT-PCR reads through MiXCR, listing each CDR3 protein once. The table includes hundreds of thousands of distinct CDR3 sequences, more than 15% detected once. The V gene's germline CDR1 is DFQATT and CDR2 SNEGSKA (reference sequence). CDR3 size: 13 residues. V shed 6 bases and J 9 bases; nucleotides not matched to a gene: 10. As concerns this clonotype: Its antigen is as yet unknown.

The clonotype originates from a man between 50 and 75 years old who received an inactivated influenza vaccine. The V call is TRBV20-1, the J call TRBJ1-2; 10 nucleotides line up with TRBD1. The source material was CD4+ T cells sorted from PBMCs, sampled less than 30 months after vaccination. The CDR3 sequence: CSARDGQGVRYTF. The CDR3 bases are TGCAGTGCGCGCGACGGACAGGGGGTACGCTACACCTTC.